Below are 19 T cell receptor beta chains sequenced from a single sample in a study of graft-versus-host responses after intestinal transplantation (dated by TCRdb to about 2021). Libraries were made using the immunoSEQ multiplex PCR assay. TCRdb limited this immuneACCESS table to in-frame rearrangements with V and J called. A share of clones is missing; checked studies link under half to unresolved V genes, and the rest is unexplained. A total of over 90,000 clones appear in this sample, 93% of them only once. The ten largest make up 1.2% of the sample. In light of the paper, this sample's time point label describes: cells obtained before transplantation from donor or recipient. These receptors' targets are unknown. This material consisted of unstimulated CD8+ T cells sorted from spleen or lymph node cells, taken before intestinal transplant. The receptor set was obtained from a human donor who received an intestinal transplant.

This chain links TRBV6-5 with TRBJ2-7, with D possibly being TRBD1 (6 bases). This CDR3 region has 16 residues. V was pared by 4 bases and J by 3 bases, with 19 bases between. The germline V gene encodes CDR1 MNHEY and CDR2 SVGAGI. Written as DNA, the CDR3 is TGTGCCAGCAGTTTGACCACCGGGACACCTTTCTACGAGCAGTACTTC. Translating gives CASSLTTGTPFYEQYF.

This chain uses TRBV27 with TRBJ1-1, with 8 bases lining up with TRBD1. There are 12 residues in the CDR3. Germline-derived CDR1 and CDR2 are MNHEY and SMNVEV (reference sequence). V trimming: 5 bases; J trimming: 7 bases; junction bases outside the gene matches: 3. The DNA of the CDR3 is TGTGCCAGCAGTACCGGACAGGGTGAAGCTTTCTTT. This codes for CASSTGQGEAFF.

The V and J genes are TRBV18 and TRBJ1-1; D might be TRBD1 (5 bases). This CDR3 comprises 16 residues. V lost 3 bases and J lost 3, with 17 bases in between. Germline V lookup: CDR1 KGHSH, CDR2 LQKENI. In nucleotides, the CDR3 is TGTGCCAGCTCACCGCGTTCTTGGGGGGATGACACTGAAGCTTTCTTT. Amino acid sequence: CASSPRSWGDDTEAFF.

The genes are TRBV4-1 and TRBJ1-2, with 9 bases aligning to TRBD1. V lost 0 bases and J lost 8; bases outside the gene matches: 10. The germline V gene has CDR1 MGHRA and CDR2 YSYEKL. The CDR3 totals 16 residues. In DNA form, the CDR3 reads TGCGCCAGCAGCCAAGATCACGGACAGGGGATTCTGGGCTACACCTTC. Translated, it gives CASSQDHGQGILGYTF.

The sample holds a few counts of this clone. The chain is built from TRBV6-6 and TRBJ1-6; TRBD1 matches at 9 bases. The CDR3 has 16 residues. Per the germline V gene, CDR1 is MNHNY and CDR2 is SVGAGI (reference sequence). The J segment lost 9 bases and the V segment lost 0 bases, leaving 6 bases of the junction unmatched. DNA of the CDR3: TGTGCCAGCAGTTACTCGGTCCGGGACAGGGCTTCACCCCTCCACTTT. Translating it yields CASSYSVRDRASPLHF.

The chain links TRBV7-6 to TRBJ2-1, with 13 positions matching TRBD2. Germline V lookup: CDR1 SGHVS, CDR2 FNYEAQ. The CDR3 has 18 residues. Germline trimming cut 4 bases from V and 6 bases from J; bases unmatched to any gene: 12. The CDR3 region is CASSSPRGTSGDFNEQFF. CDR3 DNA: TGTGCCAGCAGCTCCCCGAGGGGGACTAGCGGGGATTTCAATGAGCAGTTCTTC.

V and J are TRBV5-5 and TRBJ2-7; D not certain. The CDR3 consists of 12 residues. From germline, CDR1 is SGHKS and CDR2 YYEKEE (reference sequence). Between the trimmed V and J ends, which lost 3 bases and 6 bases, there was a span of 10 bases. The CDR3 DNA reads as TGTGCCAGCAGCTCGACCGTTCTCGAGCAGTACTTC. It yields the protein CASSSTVLEQYF.

Concerning this clone itself: Other nucleotide sequences from this sample produce the same CDR3. V usage is TRBV7-8 and J usage is TRBJ2-5; unclear D gene. Trimming took 9 bases from V and 3 from J, leaving 11 bases between them. The CDR3 is 12 amino acids. Germline V CDR1 and CDR2: SGHVS, FQNEAQ. The CDR3 nucleotides read TGTGCCAGTACCTTAGCCAAAGAGACCCAGTACTTC. Translating gives CASTLAKETQYF.

The chain couples TRBV5-5 to TRBJ2-3; D is uncertain. V was shortened by 0 bases and J by 2 bases, with 10 bases between the two germline ends. Germline CDR1 SGHKS, CDR2 YYEKEE (reference sequence). CDR3 size: 15 residues. The CDR3 nucleotides read TGTGCCAGCAGCTTGGTGCAGGCACACACAGATACGCAGTATTTT. The encoded protein is CASSLVQAHTDTQYF.

The chain is built from TRBV10-2 and TRBJ2-5; D not certain. CDR1 and CDR2 (germline): WSHSY, SAAADI. Trimming removed 4 bases from V and 0 bases from J, with 15 bases in between. The CDR3 loop spans 16 amino acids. CDR3 protein: CASSVGLGGYQETQYF. Here the CDR3 DNA reads TGCGCCAGCAGTGTTGGTTTGGGTGGGTACCAAGAGACCCAGTACTTC.

The chain recombines TRBV7-8 with TRBJ1-5, with a weak D call TRBD1 (5 bases). From germline, CDR1 is SGHVS and CDR2 FQNEAQ. The ends were cut back, 2 bases at V and 4 bases at J, with 18 bases in the middle. This CDR3 comprises 17 residues. The CDR3 DNA reads as TGTGCCAGCAGCTTATGGGCCCTTGGGCAGGGAAATCAGCCCCAGCATTTT. Amino acids: CASSLWALGQGNQPQHF.

The chain uses TRBV6-1 and TRBJ2-7, with 7 nucleotides matching TRBD1. The CDR3 extends over 16 amino acids. Germline assignment: CDR1 MNHNS and CDR2 SASEGT. The J segment lost 3 bases and the V segment lost 1 base, leaving 9 bases of the junction unmatched. The CDR3: CASSEVRDRWNYEQYF. The CDR3 nucleotides read TGTGCCAGCAGTGAAGTTCGGGACAGATGGAACTACGAGCAGTACTTC.

The rearrangement joins TRBV7-3 to TRBJ2-3, with 7 positions matching TRBD1. The V gene end was trimmed by 2 bases and the J gene end by 8 bases; junction bases not matched to a gene: 4. The CDR3 consists of 13 residues. Germline lookup yields CDR1 SGHTA and CDR2 FQGTGA. This chain's CDR3 is CASSLEGAVTQYF. The CDR3 nucleotides are TGTGCCAGCAGCTTAGAGGGGGCAGTTACGCAGTATTTT.

The CDR3 spells CASVRDSGSYNEQFF. CDR3 bases: TGCGCCAGCGTCCGGGACTCGGGCTCCTACAATGAGCAGTTCTTC. The rearrangement links TRBV4-1 to TRBJ2-1; D may be TRBD2 (6 bases). Trimming stripped 8 bases from V and 0 bases from J, with 14 bases between. Germline V gene lookup returns CDR1 MGHRA and CDR2 YSYEKL. CDR3 size: 15 residues.

The chain employs TRBV6-1 and TRBJ2-7, with D maybe TRBD2 (6 bases). The germline V gene encodes CDR1 MNHNS and CDR2 SASEGT. Trimming stripped 3 bases from V and 1 base from J, with 22 bases between. The CDR3 loop spans 18 amino acids. In DNA, the CDR3 is TGTGCCAGCAGTGACCGGGGGTGCAAGGCTATAGGGTCCTACGAGCAGTACTTC. It specifies CASSDRGCKAIGSYEQYF.

The J gene is TRBJ2-7, the V gene TRBV15; TRBD2 aligns across 7 bases. This CDR3 has 14 amino acids. With 5 bases clipped from V and 2 bases from J, the junction kept 6 bases outside the gene matches. Germline CDR1 reads LNHNV; CDR2 reads YYDKDF (reference sequence). The CDR3 here is CATSARGTTYEQYF. The CDR3 DNA reads TGTGCCACCAGCGCGCGGGGGACCACCTACGAGCAGTACTTC.

CDR3 residues: CASSASGGAIDTQYF. In DNA form, the CDR3 reads TGTGCCAGCAGCGCTAGCGGGGGGGCAATAGATACGCAGTATTTT. The chain couples TRBV9 to TRBJ2-3; 12 bases agree with TRBD2. The CDR3 extends over 15 amino acids. J lost 5 bases, V lost 3 bases, and 4 bases had no gene match. Germline V gene sequence: CDR1 SGDLS, CDR2 YYNGEE.

CDR3 sequence reads: CASSQDLTGVWSEAFF. In nucleotides, the CDR3 is TGCGCCAGCAGCCAAGATCTTACAGGGGTCTGGTCTGAAGCTTTCTTT. V is TRBV4-1 and J is TRBJ1-1, with TRBD1 matching over 7 bases. Germline loops: CDR1 MGHRA, CDR2 YSYEKL. Trimming removed 0 bases from V and 6 bases from J; junction bases left unmatched: 10. This CDR3 contains 16 residues.

The chain employs TRBV4-1 and TRBJ1-1, with 11 nucleotides matching TRBD1. This CDR3 region has 16 residues. From germline, CDR1 is MGHRA and CDR2 YSYEKL. Trimming took 4 bases from V and 5 from J; bases not matched to a gene: 9. As DNA, the CDR3 is TGCGCCAGCAGCCTACAACTCGGACAGGGGGCAACTGAAGCTTTCTTT. Amino acid sequence: CASSLQLGQGATEAFF.